The 12 T cell receptor beta chains in this list originate from one sample, sequenced in a study of MAIT cells during Salmonella Paratyphi A infection. These TCRs' antigens remain unknown. Time point described: before S. Paratyphi A challenge (baseline). Flow cytometry identified and sorted MAIT cells as Valpha7.2+ CD161+ T cells. TCRdb re-derived calls from the 5' RACE reads in MiXCR, one entry per CDR3 protein. The data hold over a thousand distinct CDR3 sequences, with roughly a quarter observed a single time. Study-wide results and limits: Infection appeared not to change oligoclonal MAIT cell TRBV usage, which favoured TRBV20 and TRBV6.

The source was MAIT cells from blood, collected at the first sampling point of the challenge study. The receptors come from a person aged 18-69 years who was deliberately infected with Salmonella Paratyphi A in a paratyphoid fever challenge study.

The sample holds a few counts of this clonotype. V gene TRBV20-1 combines with J gene TRBJ1-2; 7 nucleotides agree with TRBD1. There are 15 residues in the CDR3. V dropped 0 bases and J dropped 3; count of bases not matched to a gene: 7. The germline V gene has CDR1 DFQATT and CDR2 SNEGSKA (reference sequence). CDR3 residues: CSARDPDRVDYGYTF. In DNA, the CDR3 is TGCAGTGCTAGAGACCCCGACAGGGTCGACTATGGCTACACCTTC.

This clonotype was counted a single time. The chain uses TRBV20-1 and TRBJ2-2; 12 bases line up with TRBD2. V lost 2 bases to trimming and J lost 7 bases; unmatched junction nucleotides: 5. The CDR3 has 15 residues. Germline CDR1 and CDR2: DFQATT and SNEGSKA (reference sequence). The CDR3 bases are TGCAGTGCTAGACTAGCGGGGGGGGACCACGGGGAGCTGTTTTTT. Translating it yields CSARLAGGDHGELFF.

Only one count was recorded for this clonotype. The DNA of the CDR3 is TGTGCCAGCAGCGCATCGGGCCCGTTGTTCGACGAGCAGTACTTC. Translated: CASSASGPLFDEQYF. This chain joins TRBV5-5 and TRBJ2-7; no reliable D call. The CDR3 contains 15 residues. Germline lookup yields CDR1 SGHKS and CDR2 YYEKEE (reference sequence). V shed 4 bases and J shed 5 bases, with 19 bases lying between them.

This clonotype is labeled medium-sized. The V call is TRBV4-2, the J call TRBJ1-1; 8 bases match TRBD1. The germline gives CDR1 LGHNA, CDR2 YNFKEQ. V dropped 5 bases and J dropped 6; count of bases not matched to a gene: 17. The length of the CDR3 is 17 residues. This chain's CDR3 is CASSYQTTQGAVAEAFF. The CDR3 DNA reads TGTGCCAGCAGCTACCAAACAACCCAGGGGGCGGTCGCTGAAGCTTTCTTT.

With respect to this clonotype: No conserved phenylalanine or tryptophan ends this CDR3, so it is likely a read error. The DNA is omitted, as the CDR3 cannot be located on it reliably, and the CDR3 follows TCRdb's listing. The chain links TRBV4-3 to TRBJ1-1. Germline values: CDR1 LGHNA, CDR2 YSLEER. The length of the CDR3 is 14 amino acids, counting both ends. CDR3 sequence reads: CASSQDWENTEAFG.

The chain joins TRBV24-1 to TRBJ2-2, with a weak D call TRBD2 (7 bases). V lost 6 bases and J lost 3, with 13 bases in between. CDR1 and CDR2 (germline): KGHDR, SFDVKD. The CDR3 spans 15 residues. The CDR3 protein is CATSSAGADTGELFF. CDR3 sequence (DNA): TGTGCCACCAGTTCTGCGGGGGCGGACACCGGGGAGCTGTTTTTT.

This clonotype was counted ten times or more. At one boundary the junction diverges from the germline segment, which might be a read error. This rearrangement joins TRBV20-1 to TRBJ2-7; weak D call: TRBD2 (5 bases). The CDR3 length is 14 residues. Germline values: CDR1 DFQATT, CDR2 SNEGSKA (reference sequence). The CDR3 sequence: CSARESGSSYEQYF. The CDR3, as DNA: TGCAGTGCAAGAGAGTCGGGGAGCTCCTACGAGCAGTACTTC.

In this sample, this clonotype is medium-sized. This chain joins TRBV6-4 and TRBJ2-3, with TRBD2 matching 13 bases. The germline V gene encodes CDR1 MRHNA and CDR2 SNTAGT. V lost 0 bases and J lost 6; bases outside the gene matches: 0. The CDR3 loop spans 15 amino acids. CDR3 amino acids: CASSDSTSGGDTQYF. The CDR3 coding sequence is TGTGCCAGCAGTGACTCGACTAGCGGGGGGGATACGCAGTATTTT.

This clonotype has just one count. The chain employs TRBV6-5 and TRBJ2-5; 10 bases line up with TRBD1. With V trimmed by 0 bases and J by 5 bases, 6 bases remained unmatched. CDR3 length: 16 amino acids. CDR1 is MNHEY and CDR2 is SVGAGI in the germline V gene. The DNA for the CDR3 is TGTGCCAGCAGTTACTCGGGGACAGGGGATGAGGAGACCCAGTACTTC. This translates into CASSYSGTGDEETQYF.

In its sample, this clonotype was seen a few times. The J gene is TRBJ2-3, the V gene TRBV5-1, with D tentatively TRBD2 (6 bases). Germline assignment: CDR1 SGHRS and CDR2 YFSETQ. V gave up 4 bases and J gave up 0 bases, with 9 bases separating them. There are 14 residues in the CDR3. The CDR3 DNA follows: TGCGCCAGCAGCCACGGGGGTAGCACAGATACGCAGTATTTT. Residues: CASSHGGSTDTQYF.

This clonotype was counted between two and nine times. This sequence joins TRBV29-1 and TRBJ1-4, with D hard to call. Per the germline V gene, CDR1 is SQVTM and CDR2 is ANQGSEA. V lost 6 bases, J lost 8 bases, and 22 bases lay in between. The length of the CDR3 is 15 residues. In nucleotides, the CDR3 is TGCAGCGTACAAGTCCGAGGAACGGGAGGGGAAAAACTGTTTTTT. Encoded protein: CSVQVRGTGGEKLFF.

This clonotype counts as medium-sized. J is TRBJ2-5 and V is TRBV20-1; 8 bases line up with TRBD2. V was clipped by 1 base and J by 5 bases; unmatched bases: 6. There are 14 residues in the CDR3. Germline V gene sequence: CDR1 DFQATT, CDR2 SNEGSKA (reference sequence). CDR3 sequence reads: CSARAPGGLETQYF. CDR3 in DNA: TGCAGTGCTAGAGCCCCGGGGGGGCTTGAGACCCAGTACTTC.